One sample yielded the 30 T cell receptor beta chains listed below, sequenced in a study of T cell clusters in autoimmune cytopenias. Each sample's input was 200 to 250 ng genomic DNA, roughly 38,000 genome equivalents. Multiplex touch-down PCR amplified TRB using TRB-A and TRB-B pools in one tube. From the multiplex PCR reads, TCRdb lists one entry per CDR3 protein and no DNA. This table lists roughly 16,000 distinct CDR3 sequences. These data also featured in a second study, about T cell repertoires in aging, cancer and after chemotherapy.

What was sequenced was peripheral blood. These receptors all stem from a human donor in good health.

The V call is TRBV7-6, the J call TRBJ2-1; the TRBD1 assignment by TCRdb is unverifiable without DNA. Germline CDR1 and CDR2: SGHVS and FNYEAQ. The CDR3 has 13 amino acids. The CDR3 reads CASTVGPYNEQFF.

CDR3 region: CASSPRTGGADTQYF. The V gene is TRBV18, the J gene TRBJ2-3; the TCRdb D gene call, TRBD1, has no DNA to confirm it. Germline CDR1 and CDR2: KGHSH and LQKENI. The CDR3 loop spans 15 amino acids. The full variable domain, in which reference TRBV18 and TRBJ2-3 provide the parts outside the CDR3, is NAGVMQNPRHLVRRRGQEARLRCSPMKGHSHVYWYRQLPEEGLKFMVYLQKENIIDESGMPKERFSAEFPKEGPSILRIQQVVRGDSAAYFCASSPRTGGADTQYFGPGTRLTVL.

This clonotype registers medium-sized by frequency. The chain recombines TRBV29-1 with TRBJ2-7; TCRdb selects TRBD2, and the lack of DNA leaves this call unchecked. Germline loops: CDR1 SQVTM, CDR2 ANQGSEA. The CDR3 contains 11 residues. The CDR3 here is CSVELAYEQYF.

The chain couples TRBV11-3 to TRBJ2-7; TCRdb's D call of TRBD2 is untestable without DNA. The length of the CDR3 is 14 residues. Germline loops: CDR1 SGHNT, CDR2 YENEEA. CDR3 in amino acids: CASTAGLASYEQYF.

This chain connects TRBV7-9 to TRBJ1-1. This CDR3 comprises 13 residues. CDR1 SEHNR and CDR2 FQNEAQ come from the germline V gene (reference sequence). CDR3 loop: CASSLFSGTEAFF.

The CDR3 protein is CASSELASIGEQFF. The V and J genes are TRBV6-1 and TRBJ2-1; lacking DNA, the TRBD2 call made by TCRdb goes unchecked. This CDR3 is built from 14 residues. Per the germline V gene, CDR1 is MNHNS and CDR2 is SASEGT.

This chain links TRBV12-3 or TRBV12-4 with TRBJ2-3. The CDR3 is 15 amino acids. The CDR3: CASSLAGPSTDTQYF.

This chain joins TRBV5-6 and TRBJ2-3. The CDR3 runs to 14 residues. Germline V lookup: CDR1 SGHDT, CDR2 YYEEEE. CDR3: CASSWAGSTDTQYF.

This chain links TRBV5-4 with TRBJ1-2; TCRdb picks TRBD1, but there is no DNA to check that call. Per germline, CDR1 SGHNT and CDR2 YYREEE (reference sequence). The CDR3 sequence is 11 residues long. CDR3: CASGGGYGYTF.

The V call is TRBV27, the J call TRBJ2-1; no DNA is available, so the TRBD2 call from TCRdb remains unchecked. This CDR3 is 17 amino acids long. Germline lookup yields CDR1 MNHEY and CDR2 SMNVEV (reference sequence). CDR3 amino acids: CASSGLAGGRGYNEQFF.

The chain combines TRBV27 with TRBJ2-1; without DNA, the TCRdb call of TRBD2 cannot be checked. Germline V gene lookup returns CDR1 MNHEY and CDR2 SMNVEV (reference sequence). The CDR3 spans 14 residues. CDR3: CASSFYSGNYEQFF.

V is TRBV5-4 and J is TRBJ2-5; the TCRdb D gene call, TRBD2, has no DNA to confirm it. This CDR3 comprises 15 residues. Germline V gives CDR1 SGHNT, CDR2 YYREEE (reference sequence). The CDR3 loop is CASSLFGRAQETQYF.

The chain carries TRBV11-3 and TRBJ2-3. This CDR3 contains 14 residues. Germline CDR1 is SGHNT and CDR2 is YENEEA. The CDR3 sequence: CASSVITATDTQYF.

This clonotype shows up as medium-sized by frequency. V usage is TRBV13 and J usage is TRBJ2-3; the TRBD2 assignment by TCRdb is unverifiable without DNA. The CDR3 extends over 12 amino acids. CDR1 is PRHDT and CDR2 is FYEKMQ in the germline V gene (reference sequence). CDR3 in amino acids: CASSPESHTQYF.

The genes are TRBV19 and TRBJ2-3; the D call of TRBD1 rests on TCRdb alone, since no DNA is present to check it. This CDR3 has 15 amino acids. Per germline, CDR1 LNHDA and CDR2 SQIVND (reference sequence). Here the CDR3 reads CASRRQADLGDTQYF.

The chain uses TRBV6-2 or TRBV6-3 and TRBJ2-2; TCRdb reports TRBD1, a call that lacks DNA to check it against. The V gene's germline CDR1 is MNHEY and CDR2 SVGEGT. The CDR3 runs 17 residues. The CDR3 here is CASSPQDGRANTGELFF.

The chain recombines TRBV19 with TRBJ1-6; TCRdb's D gene call, TRBD1, goes unchecked for lack of DNA. This CDR3 has 17 amino acids. Per germline, CDR1 LNHDA and CDR2 SQIVND (reference sequence). The CDR3 protein is CASSMTPRAPGDSPLHF. Supplemented by reference TRBV19 and TRBJ1-6, the full variable domain reads DGGITQSPKYLFRKEGQNVTLSCEQNLNHDAMYWYRQDPGQGLRLIYYSQIVNDFQKGDIAEGYSVSREKKESFPLTVTSAQKNPTAFYLCASSMTPRAPGDSPLHFGNGTRLTVT.

The chain recombines TRBV12-3 or TRBV12-4 with TRBJ1-4; TCRdb gives TRBD1 as the D gene, but with no DNA this cannot be confirmed. This CDR3 region has 16 residues. This CDR3 reads CASRRTGGVTNEKLFF.

This chain joins TRBV13 and TRBJ2-5; TCRdb's assignment of TRBD2 cannot be checked, as there is no DNA. Germline loops: CDR1 PRHDT, CDR2 FYEKMQ (reference sequence). CDR3 length: 16 amino acids. CDR3 sequence: CASSQSSGGSGETQYF.

This clonotype ranks as medium-sized in terms of frequency. V usage is TRBV29-1 and J usage is TRBJ2-1; TCRdb's assignment of TRBD1 cannot be checked, as there is no DNA. The CDR3 runs to 14 residues. Germline CDR1 SQVTM, CDR2 ANQGSEA. The chain's CDR3 is CSVDQTGSYNEQFF.

CDR3 protein: CASSPDSGLRGPEQFF. The gene calls are TRBV27 and TRBJ2-1; TCRdb's assignment of TRBD2 cannot be checked, as there is no DNA. Per germline, CDR1 MNHEY and CDR2 SMNVEV (reference sequence). The CDR3 covers 16 residues.

This rearrangement joins TRBV5-5 to TRBJ2-7; checking the TCRdb D call of TRBD1 is not possible without DNA. This CDR3 region has 11 residues. CDR1 and CDR2 (germline): SGHKS, YYEKEE (reference sequence). The CDR3 spells CASEGASEQYF.

The chain carries TRBV6-5 and TRBJ1-4. The CDR3 is made up of 15 amino acids. The germline gives CDR1 MNHEY, CDR2 SVGAGI. The CDR3 region is CASSYSVATNEKLFF.

V and J are TRBV5-5 and TRBJ1-2. Germline values: CDR1 SGHKS, CDR2 YYEKEE (reference sequence). The CDR3 covers 15 residues. This CDR3 reads CASSLKVTQLESYTF.

The chain links TRBV6-2 or TRBV6-3 to TRBJ2-7. The CDR3 extends over 13 amino acids. Germline-derived CDR1 and CDR2 are MNHEY and SVGEGT. CDR3 region: CASSDSSSYEQYF.

The CDR3 is CASSYGPGQGYEQYF. The rearrangement uses TRBV6-6 and TRBJ2-7; TCRdb calls TRBD1, which cannot be checked without DNA. This CDR3 is built from 15 residues. Germline V gives CDR1 MNHNY, CDR2 SVGAGI (reference sequence).

V is TRBV10-3 and J is TRBJ2-7; TCRdb calls TRBD2, which cannot be checked without DNA. The CDR3 extends over 17 amino acids. CDR1 is ENHRY and CDR2 is SYGVKD in the germline V gene. CDR3: CAISESTSSGALYEQYF.

The gene calls are TRBV15 and TRBJ1-1; the TCRdb call, TRBD1, lacks DNA for checking. Germline V gene sequence: CDR1 LNHNV, CDR2 YYDKDF (reference sequence). The CDR3 contains 12 residues. This CDR3 is CATRDGGTEAFF.

The chain uses TRBV12-3 or TRBV12-4 and TRBJ2-3; TCRdb outputs TRBD1, but without DNA this stays unchecked. The CDR3 spans 13 residues. This CDR3 reads CASSFDRVYDQYF.

The chain employs TRBV28 and TRBJ1-6. CDR1 is MDHEN and CDR2 is SYDVKM in the germline V gene. The length of the CDR3 is 12 residues. CDR3 sequence reads: CASSFKRSPLHF.